The clone carrying this T cell receptor (beta chain) appeared many times. Its target is not known. This record belongs to a study of T cell repertoires in cytomegalovirus infection. Across the whole study: Recently described HLA-C-restricted plus well-studied HLA-B-restricted CMV epitopes were used. Both a matching HLA type and CMV infection were indicated by public TCR beta signatures.

TCRdb re-called the reads with MiXCR, one entry per CDR3 protein. The sample holds over 95,000 distinct CDR3 sequences, under 35% seen once. V lost 8 bases, J lost 8 bases, and 15 bases stayed unmatched. The CDR3 runs to 16 residues. Study-wide results and caveats: Of the TCR beta families, the public ones yielded a cumulative frequency that identified carriers of CMV plus the relevant HLA.

This clonotype originated in a human donor in good health (CMV status not recorded). Some clones in this sample may be carry-over from other donors' samples. The chain carries TRBV12-3 or TRBV12-4 and TRBJ2-1, with 10 bases fitting TRBD2. Material: CD8+ T cells from cultured PBMCs, obtained from culture after CMV antigen stimulation. The CDR3 DNA is TGTGCCAGCGGAACCGAAGAAGCGGGGGGGCCCCATGAGCAGTTCTTC. Translation gives CASGTEEAGGPHEQFF.